This T cell receptor beta chain was identified during a study of blood T cells in healthy people across ages. Germline loops: CDR1 MNHEY, CDR2 SMNVEV (reference sequence). CDR3 length: 14 residues. V was shortened by 5 bases and J by 5 bases, with 15 bases between the two germline ends. Study findings and constraints: The study could not conclusively compare naive and antigen-experienced cells, given its unsorted PBMCs.

The use of a sample-barcoded 5' primer and a J-beta primer mix characterized a second PCR of 7 to 11 cycles. TCRdb fed the 5' RACE reads into MiXCR, producing one record per CDR3 protein. This table holds about 1.6 million distinct CDR3 sequences, approximately 32% found once. With regard to this clonotype: Its specificity is unknown.

The sample taken for sequencing was blood. The rearrangement joins TRBV27 to TRBJ2-5, with D hard to call. This TCR was recovered from a woman aged 25-40 years in good health. The DNA for the CDR3 is TGTGCCAGCAGTCCCTCCGTCGTGGACGAGACCCAGTACTTC. Its translation is CASSPSVVDETQYF.